These T cell receptor beta chains were read from a single sample in a study of blood T cell repertoires in COVID-19. Data came from immunoSEQ multiplex PCR; TCRdb stores just in-frame clones and leaves some out. The sample contains 180,000 or so clones, 75% to 90% of which appear only once. Input material: PBMCs or T cells enriched from blood (not recorded which). The receptors derive from a middle-aged man who had recovered from COVID-19. Each CDR3 is given with its conserved first and last residue. A D gene is named only where the DNA matches it firmly. Rows may omit the clone size; those that give it use once, few, many or a size class.

>TRBJ2-1|.|.|TRBV28
TGTGCCAGCAGGATAGATCCGAGCTCCTACAATGAGCAGTTCTTC
CASRIDPSSYNEQFF
>TRBJ1-5|TRBD1|.|TRBV6-1
TGTGCCAGCAGTGAAAGGACAGGGCCTAGGCAGCCCCAGCATTTT
CASSERTGPRQPQHF
>TRBJ1-1|.|.|TRBV19
TGTGCCAGTACGGCAGGTTACACTGAAGCTTTCTTT
CASTAGYTEAFF
>TRBJ2-2|.|.|TRBV4-1
TGCGCCAGCAGCGGGACACAGAACACCGGGGAGCTGTTTTTT
CASSGTQNTGELFF
>TRBJ1-2|.|.|TRBV10-3
TGTGCCATCAATAAGGGGCTCTATGGCTACACCTTC
CAINKGLYGYTF
>TRBJ1-1|TRBD1|.|TRBV27
TGTGCCAGCAGTGCGGGACAGGGGAACACTGAAGCTTTCTTT
CASSAGQGNTEAFF
>TRBJ1-2|.|.|TRBV18
TGTGCCAGCTCACCATCGACAGACCTACTCTATGGCTACACCTTC
CASSPSTDLLYGYTF
>TRBJ2-5|.|.|TRBV7-9
TGTGCCAGCAGCACCGTCCAGGGGGGCCAAGAGACCCAGTACTTC
CASSTVQGGQETQYF
>TRBJ2-7|.|.|TRBV12-5
TGTGCTAGTGGTTTGATCCAGGCCCCCTACGAGCAGTACTTC
CASGLIQAPYEQYF
>TRBJ1-2|.|once|TRBV28
TGTGCCAGCAGGCCTCCGCCCTCTGGAGGCTATGGCTACACCTTC
CASRPPPSGGYGYTF
>TRBJ1-2|.|.|TRBV2
TGTGCCAGCAGTGAATCCGGCAGGCTAACTGGCTACACCTTC
CASSESGRLTGYTF
>TRBJ2-2|.|.|TRBV5-1
TGCGCCAGCAGCTTGGTTATCCCACAGGCCCTTGGGTCAACCGGGGAGCTGTTTTTT
CASSLVIPQALGSTGELFF
>TRBJ1-2|TRBD1|.|TRBV7-6
TGTGCCAGCAGCGGCGGGGGGCAGGGGGAAGATGGCTACACCTTC
CASSGGGQGEDGYTF
>TRBJ2-7|.|.|TRBV27
TGTGCCAGCAGTTTACTGGCTTCCTACGAGCAGTACTTC
CASSLLASYEQYF
>TRBJ2-7|TRBD1|few|TRBV11-2
TGTGCCAGCAGCGTGACTCGGGACAGAGTTTACGAGCAGTACTTC
CASSVTRDRVYEQYF
>TRBJ2-5|.|.|TRBV13
TGTGCCAGCAGCTTCACGGTGGAGGGAACCGGAGAGACCCAGTACTTC
CASSFTVEGTGETQYF
>TRBJ2-3|TRBD2|.|TRBV10-3
TGTGCCAGCGGACTAGCGGAGGGCCAGTATTTT
CASGLAEGQYF
>TRBJ1-4|TRBD1|.|TRBV6-5
TGTGCCAGCAGTTTGGGGACAGGGGTGAAAAAACTGTTTTTT
CASSLGTGVKKLFF
>TRBJ2-1|.|.|TRBV7-9
TGTGCCAGCAGTCCCCAGGGGAGGGTTTCGGATGAGCAGTTCTTC
CASSPQGRVSDEQFF
>TRBJ2-1|TRBD2|.|TRBV6-6
TGTGCCAGTTATAGCGGGAGGATAGGCGCGTACAATGAGCAGTTCTTC
CASYSGRIGAYNEQFF
>TRBJ1-5|.|.|TRBV11-2
TGTGCCAGCAGCCTCGGACGGGATATCAATCAGCCCCAGCATTTT
CASSLGRDINQPQHF
>TRBJ1-3|TRBD1|.|TRBV9
TGTGCCAGCAGCGCCGCAGGGGGCTCTGGAAACACCATATATTTT
CASSAAGGSGNTIYF
>TRBJ1-2|.|.|TRBV9
TGTGCCAGCAGCGTCTTCCAGGGGAACTATGGCTACACCTTC
CASSVFQGNYGYTF
>TRBJ1-2|.|.|TRBV12-3/TRBV12-4
TGTGCCAGCAGTTTGGCAGGTGGCTACACCTTC
CASSLAGGYTF
>TRBJ2-7|TRBD1|.|TRBV29-1
TGCAGCGTTGAAGATCAGGGACAGGGTCGCTACGAGCAGTACTTC
CSVEDQGQGRYEQYF
>TRBJ2-1|.|.|TRBV7-9
TGTGCCAGCAGTTTAGAGCGGTGGGACAATGAGCAGTTCTTC
CASSLERWDNEQFF
>TRBJ1-2|.|.|TRBV2
TGTGCCAGCAGTGAGTCGGGGAACTATGGCTACACCTTC
CASSESGNYGYTF
>TRBJ2-7|TRBD2|.|TRBV5-6
TGTGCCAGCAGTCGGTGGCTAGCGGGAGGGCCGTACGAGCAGTACTTC
CASSRWLAGGPYEQYF
>TRBJ1-6|TRBD1|.|TRBV30
TGTGCCTTTCGGACAGGCCTAAATTCACCCCTCCACTTT
CAFRTGLNSPLHF
>TRBJ1-1|.|.|TRBV5-1
TGCGCCAGCAGCTTGGCAAACAGTGAAGCTTTCTTT
CASSLANSEAFF
>TRBJ1-5|.|.|TRBV7-2
TGTGCCAGCAGCTTAGTCCTGGAGGGGACCCCCCAGCATTTT
CASSLVLEGTPQHF
>TRBJ1-5|.|.|TRBV10-3
TGTGCCATCAGTCCGACAGACAATCAGCCCCAGCATTTT
CAISPTDNQPQHF
>TRBJ1-3|.|.|TRBV9
TGTGCCTCGTCCGACGGGAGTAGCTCTGGAAACACCATATATTTT
CASSDGSSSGNTIYF
>TRBJ2-7|TRBD1|.|TRBV2
TGTGCCAGCAGCCCCCGGGACAGGGCATCTCAGCAGTACTTC
CASSPRDRASQQYF
>TRBJ1-4|.|.|TRBV27
TGTGCCAGCAGTTTACGACTTAGCAGGGATGAAAAACTGTTTTTT
CASSLRLSRDEKLFF
>TRBJ1-2|TRBD1|.|TRBV10-3
TGTGCCATCAGGGGACAGGAGACCTATGGCTACACCTTC
CAIRGQETYGYTF
>TRBJ2-7|TRBD2|few|TRBV7-2
TGTGCCAGCAGCCTCGGGACTAGCGGGATGATCGCCTACGAGCAGTACTTC
CASSLGTSGMIAYEQYF
>TRBJ1-5|TRBD1|.|TRBV19
TGTGCCAGTAGTCCTACTTGGCAGGGGGCGAGTCAGCCCCAGCATTTT
CASSPTWQGASQPQHF
>TRBJ2-3|.|.|TRBV28
TGTGCCAGCAGTCCTACCGACTACACAGATACGCAGTATTTT
CASSPTDYTDTQYF
>TRBJ2-7|TRBD2|.|TRBV4-1
TGCGCCAGCAGCCAAGATCCGGGAGGAGGGTCCTACGAGCAGTACTTC
CASSQDPGGGSYEQYF
>TRBJ1-1|TRBD1|.|TRBV19
TGTGCCAGTAGTAACAGGGGCGACACTGAAGCTTTCTTT
CASSNRGDTEAFF
>TRBJ2-7|.|.|TRBV6-6
TGTGCCAGCAGTTACTCTAGCGAGCTTGGGGACGAGCAGTACTTC
CASSYSSELGDEQYF
>TRBJ2-1|.|.|TRBV7-8
TGTGCCAGCAGCCCAATCAATGAGCAGTTCTTC
CASSPINEQFF
>TRBJ1-3|.|.|TRBV9
TGTGCCAGCAGCTTCGGACAGGGAAACACCATATATTTT
CASSFGQGNTIYF
>TRBJ1-5|TRBD1|once|TRBV30
TGTGCCTGGAGTTGGACAGGGGGCAAAAGTAATCAGCCCCAGCATTTT
CAWSWTGGKSNQPQHF
>TRBJ1-4|.|.|TRBV7-6
TGTGCCAGCAGCTTAGGCCCGACGGGAAATAATGAAAAACTGTTTTTT
CASSLGPTGNNEKLFF
>TRBJ1-6|.|few|TRBV6-5
TGTGCCAGCAGTCACAGGGAATCACCCCTCCACTTT
CASSHRESPLHF